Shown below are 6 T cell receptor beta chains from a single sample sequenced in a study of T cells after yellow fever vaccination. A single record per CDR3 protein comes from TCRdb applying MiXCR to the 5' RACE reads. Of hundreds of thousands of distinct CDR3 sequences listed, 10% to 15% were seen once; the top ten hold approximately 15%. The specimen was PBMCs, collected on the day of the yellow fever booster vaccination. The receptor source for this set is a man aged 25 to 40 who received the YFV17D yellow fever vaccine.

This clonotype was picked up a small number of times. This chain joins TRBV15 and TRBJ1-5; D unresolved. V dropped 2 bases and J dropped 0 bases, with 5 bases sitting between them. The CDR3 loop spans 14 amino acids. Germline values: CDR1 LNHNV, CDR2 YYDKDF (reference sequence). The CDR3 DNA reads TGTGCCACCAGCAGATCGGGTAGCAATCAGCCCCAGCATTTT. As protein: CATSRSGSNQPQHF.

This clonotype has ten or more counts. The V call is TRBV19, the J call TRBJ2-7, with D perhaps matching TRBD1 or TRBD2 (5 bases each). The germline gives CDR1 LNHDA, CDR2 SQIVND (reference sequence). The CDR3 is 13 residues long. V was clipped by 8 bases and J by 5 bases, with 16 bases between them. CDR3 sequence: CASRRDRRDEQYF. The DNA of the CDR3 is TGTGCCAGTCGCCGGGACCGGCGGGACGAGCAGTACTTC. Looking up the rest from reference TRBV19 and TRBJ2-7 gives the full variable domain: DGGITQSPKYLFRKEGQNVTLSCEQNLNHDAMYWYRQDPGQGLRLIYYSQIVNDFQKGDIAEGYSVSREKKESFPLTVTSAQKNPTAFYLCASRRDRRDEQYFGPGTRLTVT.

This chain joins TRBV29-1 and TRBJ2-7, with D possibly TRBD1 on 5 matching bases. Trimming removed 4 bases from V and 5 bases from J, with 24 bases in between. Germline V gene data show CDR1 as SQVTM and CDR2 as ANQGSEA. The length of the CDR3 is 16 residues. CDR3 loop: CSVGFKRAVQGDEQYF. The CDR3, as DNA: TGCAGCGTTGGGTTTAAAAGGGCAGTCCAGGGTGACGAGCAGTACTTC.

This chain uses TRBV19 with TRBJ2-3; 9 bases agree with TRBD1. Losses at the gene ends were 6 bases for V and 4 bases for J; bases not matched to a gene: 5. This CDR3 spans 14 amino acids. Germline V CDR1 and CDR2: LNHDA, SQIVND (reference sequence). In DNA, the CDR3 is TGTGCCAGTAGGCCTACAGGGGGCCCAGATACGCAGTATTTT. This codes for CASRPTGGPDTQYF.

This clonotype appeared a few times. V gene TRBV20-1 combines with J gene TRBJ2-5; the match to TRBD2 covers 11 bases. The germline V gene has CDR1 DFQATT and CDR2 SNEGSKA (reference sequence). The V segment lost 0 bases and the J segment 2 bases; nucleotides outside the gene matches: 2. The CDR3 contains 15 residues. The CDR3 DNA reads TGCAGTGCTAGAGACCTAGCGGGGGGACAAGAGACCCAGTACTTC. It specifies CSARDLAGGQETQYF.

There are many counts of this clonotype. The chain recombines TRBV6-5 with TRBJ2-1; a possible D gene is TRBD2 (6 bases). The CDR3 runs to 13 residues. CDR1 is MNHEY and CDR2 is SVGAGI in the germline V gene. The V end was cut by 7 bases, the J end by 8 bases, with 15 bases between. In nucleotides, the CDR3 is TGTGCCAGCAATTCGGGAGTGTACGATGAGCAGTTCTTC. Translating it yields CASNSGVYDEQFF.